What follows are 23 T cell receptor beta chains derived from one specimen sequenced in a study of PD-L1 blockade in urothelial cancer. Generated by immunoSEQ multiplex PCR, the TCRdb table keeps only in-frame clones and is missing some. The data show more than 50,000 clones, around 79% seen once. The material sequenced was PBMCs, taken around atezolizumab (anti-PD-L1) treatment. These TCRs come from a man in his sixties or seventies with urothelial cancer.

DNA of the CDR3: TGTGCCACACAGGGGGCTCAGGTGTACGAGCAGTACTTC. Its translation is CATQGAQVYEQYF. The gene calls are TRBV10-3 and TRBJ2-7; 9 bases are shared with TRBD1. J was trimmed by 4 bases and V by 10 bases; bases with no gene match: 8. The CDR3 covers 13 residues. CDR1 ENHRY and CDR2 SYGVKD come from the germline V gene.

A single count supports this clone. The chain joins TRBV6-6 to TRBJ1-3, with TRBD1 matching 12 bases. J lost 5 bases, V lost 6 bases, and 5 bases had no gene match. CDR3 size: 15 residues. The V gene's germline CDR1 is MNHNY and CDR2 SVGAGI (reference sequence). The CDR3 protein is CASSPGQGARNTIYF. In DNA form, the CDR3 reads TGTGCCAGCAGCCCGGGACAGGGGGCTAGAAACACCATATATTTT.

The CDR3 DNA sequence: TGTGCCAGCTCTAGGTTGCCAGTCTACGAGCAGTACTTC. Residues: CASSRLPVYEQYF. The J gene is TRBJ2-7, the V gene TRBV27; D is unresolved. V was clipped by 8 bases and J by 3 bases, with 14 bases between them. From germline, CDR1 is MNHEY and CDR2 SMNVEV (reference sequence). This CDR3 comprises 13 residues.

The chain recombines TRBV5-1 with TRBJ2-2; D remains unclear. Per germline, CDR1 SGHRS and CDR2 YFSETQ. The ends were cut back, 0 bases at V and 2 bases at J, with 8 bases in the middle. This CDR3 contains 15 residues. CDR3 sequence reads: CASSLEQPNTGELFF. CDR3 sequence (DNA): TGCGCCAGCAGCTTGGAACAACCTAACACCGGGGAGCTGTTTTTT.

This clone was recorded a few times. V and J are TRBV30 and TRBJ1-2; weak D call: TRBD1 (5 bases). Trimming shortened V by 2 bases and J by 4 bases, and 17 bases separated the two germline ends. The length of the CDR3 is 15 residues. Germline lookup yields CDR1 GTSNPN and CDR2 SVGIG (reference sequence). The chain's CDR3 is CAWSRGLGRTYGYTF. The CDR3 region has the DNA TGTGCCTGGAGTAGGGGACTTGGCAGGACCTATGGCTACACCTTC. Full variable domain (remainder filled in from reference TRBV30 and TRBJ1-2): SQTIHQWPATLVQPVGSPLSLECTVEGTSNPNLYWYRQAAGRGLQLLFYSVGIGQISSEVPQNLSASRPQDRQFILSSKKLLLSDSGFYLCAWSRGLGRTYGYTFGSGTRLTVV.

The J gene is TRBJ1-1, the V gene TRBV6-6; D possibly corresponds to TRBD1 (5 bases). CDR1 is MNHNY and CDR2 is SVGAGI in the germline V gene (reference sequence). Trimming removed 5 bases from V and 4 bases from J, with 8 bases in between. The CDR3 spans 12 residues. CDR3 amino acids: CASSSRVTEAFF. DNA of the CDR3: TGTGCCAGCAGTAGCAGGGTCACTGAAGCTTTCTTT.

This clone has a handful of counts. The chain employs TRBV7-9 and TRBJ2-1; 7 positions agree with TRBD1. CDR1 SEHNR and CDR2 FQNEAQ come from the germline V gene (reference sequence). V lost 5 bases, J lost 0 bases, and 1 base stayed unmatched. This CDR3 contains 14 residues. The CDR3 DNA is TGTGCCAGCAGCCGGGACAGCTCCTACAATGAGCAGTTCTTC. Its translation is CASSRDSSYNEQFF.

This clone was recorded once. This chain joins TRBV2 and TRBJ2-5, with TRBD2 identical over 8 bases. The CDR3 has 13 residues. Germline values: CDR1 SNHLY, CDR2 FYNNEI. V was clipped by 5 bases and J by 4 bases; unmatched bases: 3. CDR3 protein: CASSPSGRETQYF. CDR3 DNA sequence: TGTGCCAGCAGTCCCAGCGGGAGAGAGACCCAGTACTTC.

This clone has just one count. The chain recombines TRBV6-5 with TRBJ2-1; D may be TRBD2 (6 bases). This CDR3 is built from 14 residues. The ends were cut back, 4 bases at V and 8 bases at J, with 15 bases in the middle. Germline CDR1 and CDR2: MNHEY and SVGAGI. DNA of the CDR3: TGTGCCAGCAGTTCCCCTTCGCGGGACCATGAGCAGTTCTTC. It encodes CASSSPSRDHEQFF.

The V gene is TRBV28, the J gene TRBJ2-5, with D possibly matching TRBD2 (6 bases). Deletions cut 5 bases from V and 2 bases from J, with 12 bases between. Germline V gene sequence: CDR1 MDHEN, CDR2 SYDVKM. The CDR3 runs to 14 residues. The CDR3 DNA reads TGTGCCAGCAGTCTGGGGGGAATACAAGAGACCCAGTACTTC. Translated, it gives CASSLGGIQETQYF.

The chain is built from TRBV10-3 and TRBJ2-1, with 7 bases lining up with TRBD2. Looked up from germline, CDR1 is ENHRY and CDR2 is SYGVKD. The junction had 8 bases not matched to a gene; V was cut back by 0 bases and J by 3 bases. The CDR3 totals 17 residues. In DNA, the CDR3 is TGTGCCATCAGTGAGTCCGGCGTCGGGAGGCACTACAATGAGCAGTTCTTC. Translated, it gives CAISESGVGRHYNEQFF.

V usage is TRBV6-6 and J usage is TRBJ2-4; D is unresolved. V dropped 7 bases and J dropped 3 bases, with 7 bases sitting between them. Germline V gives CDR1 MNHNY, CDR2 SVGAGI (reference sequence). This CDR3 spans 12 amino acids. CDR3 residues: CASNGFKNIQYF. In DNA form, the CDR3 reads TGTGCCAGCAACGGGTTCAAAAACATTCAGTACTTC.

The chain combines TRBV5-6 with TRBJ2-2; tentative D call: TRBD2 (6 bases). In germline, CDR1 is SGHDT, CDR2 YYEEEE. This CDR3 has 14 amino acids. V lost 0 bases and J lost 4, with 7 bases in between. CDR3 region: CASSLVGLTGELFF. As DNA, the CDR3 is TGTGCCAGCAGCTTGGTGGGACTCACCGGGGAGCTGTTTTTT.

This chain links TRBV6-6 with TRBJ2-1; TRBD1 might be the D (6 bases). CDR1 MNHNY and CDR2 SVGAGI come from the germline V gene (reference sequence). CDR3 length: 12 residues. Trimming took 2 bases from V and 12 from J, leaving 11 bases between them. CDR3 DNA sequence: TGTGCCAGCAGTTACGACCAGGGGTGGCAGTTCTTC. This codes for CASSYDQGWQFF.

The rearrangement uses TRBV6-5 and TRBJ2-7; perhaps TRBD2 as D (6 bases). Trimming stripped 11 bases from V and 6 bases from J, with 14 bases between. Germline-derived CDR1 and CDR2 are MNHEY and SVGAGI. CDR3 length: 11 residues. The chain's CDR3 is CAASSGVEQYF. DNA for the CDR3: TGTGCCGCCAGTTCGGGAGTCGAGCAGTACTTC.

This clone was seen just once. The chain combines TRBV4-2 with TRBJ1-5; D uncertain. V was trimmed by 1 base and J by 5 bases, leaving 6 bases between them. CDR3 length equals 13 residues. CDR1 LGHNA and CDR2 YNFKEQ come from the germline V gene. The CDR3 here is CASSQGTDQPQHF. For the CDR3, the DNA is TGTGCCAGCAGCCAAGGAACGGATCAGCCCCAGCATTTT.

This clone is a singleton in its sample. The rearrangement links TRBV19 to TRBJ1-4, with D perhaps matching TRBD1 (6 bases). The germline V gene has CDR1 LNHDA and CDR2 SQIVND (reference sequence). The CDR3 loop spans 15 amino acids. Trimming removed 2 bases at V and 7 bases at J, with 14 bases between. Here the CDR3 DNA reads TGTGCCAGTAGTATATCGGGGGGCTGGGGTGAAAAACTGTTTTTT. Encoded protein: CASSISGGWGEKLFF.

CDR3 sequence: CASSIGAYSGANVLTF. CDR3 sequence (DNA): TGTGCCAGTAGTATAGGGGCGTACTCTGGGGCCAACGTCCTGACTTTC. The rearrangement joins TRBV19 to TRBJ2-6, with D uncertain. Germline V lookup: CDR1 LNHDA, CDR2 SQIVND (reference sequence). This CDR3 has 16 residues. Trimming cost V 1 base and J 0 bases, with 7 bases left between them.

This clone was recorded once. V gene TRBV27 combines with J gene TRBJ1-2; D is possibly TRBD1 (5 bases). Germline V gene data show CDR1 as MNHEY and CDR2 as SMNVEV (reference sequence). Trimming stripped 3 bases from V and 6 bases from J, with 20 bases between. The CDR3 loop spans 16 amino acids. The CDR3 DNA sequence: TGTGCCAGCAGTTTGCGTCCCGGGGGATCCATTAATGGCTACACCTTC. Translating gives CASSLRPGGSINGYTF.

The CDR3 DNA sequence: TGTGCCATCAGTGGCGCTGTGGGCGGGAGGGCCGATGAGCAGTTCTTC. Translated: CAISGAVGGRADEQFF. The chain uses TRBV10-3 and TRBJ2-1; 9 nucleotides agree with TRBD2. In germline, CDR1 is ENHRY, CDR2 SYGVKD. Trimming at V came to 4 bases and at J to 8 bases, leaving 12 bases not matched to a gene. The CDR3 covers 16 residues.

V and J are TRBV19 and TRBJ1-5; a possible D gene is TRBD1 (6 bases). The germline V gene has CDR1 LNHDA and CDR2 SQIVND (reference sequence). V gave up 7 bases and J gave up 7 bases, with 14 bases separating them. The CDR3 length is 13 residues. Here the CDR3 reads CASTQGRAQPQHF. The CDR3 region has the DNA TGTGCCAGTACCCAGGGGAGAGCCCAGCCCCAGCATTTT.

The gene calls are TRBV19 and TRBJ2-1; TRBD2 matches 13 bases. Germline V CDR1 and CDR2: LNHDA, SQIVND (reference sequence). The CDR3 is made up of 18 amino acids. J was trimmed by 3 bases and V by 1 base; bases with no gene match: 6. CDR3 bases: TGTGCCAGTAGTATAGGAAAACTAGCGGGAGGGTTCTACAATGAGCAGTTCTTC. It yields the protein CASSIGKLAGGFYNEQFF.

This clone was picked up one time. The chain employs TRBV18 and TRBJ2-7; 8 nucleotides align to TRBD1. Germline CDR1 KGHSH, CDR2 LQKENI. V was pared by 4 bases and J by 2 bases, with 10 bases of the junction left unmatched. The CDR3 has 16 amino acids. CDR3 loop: CASSQAGGAAPYEQYF. The CDR3 DNA reads as TGTGCCAGCTCACAAGCAGGGGGCGCGGCCCCCTACGAGCAGTACTTC.